Below are 9 T cell receptor beta chains sequenced from a single sample in a study of identical twins. One entry per CDR3 protein, called by TCRdb with MiXCR from the 5' RACE reads. The sample carries about 570,000 distinct CDR3 sequences, around a tenth recorded once. These data also featured in a second study, about yellow fever vaccine responses in identical twins.

Sequencing input: PBMCs. The source of these receptors is a woman aged 18-29 years in good health.

The sample holds a few counts of this clonotype. The chain employs TRBV28 and TRBJ2-7; TRBD2 is a possible D gene (6 bases). CDR1 and CDR2 (germline): MDHEN, SYDVKM. V shed 6 bases and J shed 3 bases, with 18 bases lying between them. This CDR3 has 15 amino acids. The CDR3 DNA is TGTGCCAGCAGCCAAGGGCGGGAAAAGAGCTACGAGCAGTACTTC. Translation gives CASSQGREKSYEQYF.

This sequence joins TRBV20-1 and TRBJ1-1; D remains unclear. With 5 bases removed from V and 3 bases from J, the gap between germline ends came to 16 bases. Germline values: CDR1 DFQATT, CDR2 SNEGSKA (reference sequence). The CDR3 is 14 amino acids. The CDR3 sequence: CSASRPSGDTEAFF. Here the CDR3 DNA reads TGCAGTGCTTCCCGCCCGAGTGGGGACACTGAAGCTTTCTTT.

This clonotype was observed once. This rearrangement joins TRBV6-2 or TRBV6-3 to TRBJ2-7, with a possible D match to TRBD2 (5 bases). This CDR3 is 14 amino acids long. CDR1 and CDR2 from the germline V gene are MNHEY and SVGEGT. V lost 4 bases and J 2 bases, leaving 12 bases between the germline ends. Here the CDR3 reads CASSSSEEAYEQYF. The CDR3 nucleotides are TGTGCCAGCAGTTCCAGCGAGGAGGCCTACGAGCAGTACTTC.

Many counts were recorded for this clonotype. The chain joins TRBV29-1 to TRBJ2-2, with 9 positions matching TRBD1. Germline V gene data show CDR1 as SQVTM and CDR2 as ANQGSEA. V lost 7 bases, J lost 6 bases, and 12 bases stayed unmatched. The CDR3 is 15 amino acids. Here the CDR3 DNA reads TGCAGCGGGACATACAGGGGGCTTTCACCCGGGGAGCTGTTTTTT. This encodes CSGTYRGLSPGELFF.

Details on this clonotype: This may be a read error: a much more frequent sequence differs by one nucleotide. The CDR3 loop is CSTREDRGGQTQYF. CDR3 DNA: TGCAGTACCCGGGAGGACAGGGGTGGACAGACCCAGTACTTC. The chain carries TRBV20-1 and TRBJ2-5, with 9 bases identical to TRBD1. CDR1 is DFQATT, CDR2 SNEGSKA, per germline (reference sequence). V was clipped by 8 bases and J by 6 bases; unmatched bases: 13. The CDR3 is 14 amino acids.

This clonotype appeared many times. The J gene is TRBJ1-2, the V gene TRBV5-6; D not certain. The CDR3 consists of 13 residues. Trimming pared 5 bases from V and 8 bases from J, leaving 16 bases between. Germline V CDR1 and CDR2: SGHDT, YYEEEE. CDR3 region: CASRLIQEFGYTF. The CDR3, as DNA: TGTGCCAGCAGACTCATTCAGGAGTTCGGCTACACCTTC.

The CDR3 loop reads CASSLMSGGKGEQFF. The CDR3 DNA sequence: TGTGCCAGCAGCTTAATGTCAGGGGGGAAGGGTGAGCAGTTCTTC. The chain is built from TRBV7-3 and TRBJ2-1; D may be TRBD1 (7 bases). In germline, CDR1 is SGHTA, CDR2 FQGTGA. The CDR3 is 15 residues long. Trimming stripped 1 base from V and 9 bases from J, with 16 bases between.

This clonotype was counted only a few times. This chain uses TRBV6-2 or TRBV6-3 with TRBJ1-5; D is ambiguous. CDR3 length: 17 amino acids. Germline V gives CDR1 MNHEY, CDR2 SVGEGT. V dropped 5 bases and J dropped 5 bases, with 22 bases sitting between them. The CDR3 loop is CASSHPRWEGWDQPQHF. The CDR3 DNA follows: TGTGCCAGCAGTCATCCCCGGTGGGAGGGATGGGATCAGCCCCAGCATTTT.

This clonotype was found many times. The V call is TRBV4-2, the J call TRBJ2-6; tentative D call: TRBD1 (5 bases). Germline CDR1 LGHNA, CDR2 YNFKEQ. The CDR3 runs 15 residues. V was shortened by 4 bases and J by 2 bases, with 9 bases between the two germline ends. The CDR3 bases are TGTGCCAGCAGCCTCAGGGAAGCTGGGGCCAACGTCCTGACTTTC. Its protein is CASSLREAGANVLTF.